The subject of this entry is one T cell receptor beta chain. What it binds is unknown. RNA totalling about 0.45 to 1 ug underwent reverse transcription with random hexamers. MiXCR was run by TCRdb on the immunoSEQ multiplex PCR reads, yielding one entry per CDR3 protein. The data contain 110,000 or so distinct CDR3 sequences, roughly 91% of them singletons. The sample originates from a study of CD8 T cells in Susac syndrome. Study-wide findings and caveats: The study acknowledged a relatively small number of individuals in its TCR sequencing and HLA analysis.

Sequencing input: CD4+ T cells from PBMCs. This receptor was identified in a human donor in good health.

The CDR3 coding sequence is TGCAGTGCTATTCGGGACAGGGGAGGGGTCGGCTACACCTTC. This codes for CSAIRDRGGVGYTF. The chain has TRBV20-1 and TRBJ1-2, with 10 bases aligning to TRBD1. With 4 bases clipped from V and 8 bases from J, the junction kept 10 bases outside the gene matches. Per the germline V gene, CDR1 is DFQATT and CDR2 is SNEGSKA (reference sequence). The CDR3 covers 14 residues.